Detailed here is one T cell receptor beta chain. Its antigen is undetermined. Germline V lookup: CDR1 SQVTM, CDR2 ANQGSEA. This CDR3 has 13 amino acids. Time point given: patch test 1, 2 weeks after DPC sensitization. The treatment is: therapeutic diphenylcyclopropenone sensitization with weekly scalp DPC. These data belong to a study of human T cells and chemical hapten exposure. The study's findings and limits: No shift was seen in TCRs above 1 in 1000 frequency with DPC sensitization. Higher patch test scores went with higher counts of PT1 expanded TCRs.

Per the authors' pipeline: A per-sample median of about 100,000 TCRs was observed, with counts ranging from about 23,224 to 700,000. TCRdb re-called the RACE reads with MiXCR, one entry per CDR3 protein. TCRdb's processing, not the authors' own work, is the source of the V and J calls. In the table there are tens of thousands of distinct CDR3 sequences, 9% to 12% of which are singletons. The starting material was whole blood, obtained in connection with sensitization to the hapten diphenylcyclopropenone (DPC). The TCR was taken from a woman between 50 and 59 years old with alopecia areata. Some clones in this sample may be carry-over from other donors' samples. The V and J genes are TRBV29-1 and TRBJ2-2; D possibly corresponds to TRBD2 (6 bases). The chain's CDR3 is CGGLLTNTGELFF. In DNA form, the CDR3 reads TGCGGAGGGCTCCTTACGAACACCGGGGAGCTGTTTTTT.